Below, 27 T cell receptor beta chains from the same sample are listed, as sequenced in a study of blood T cell repertoires in COVID-19. Sequenced by immunoSEQ multiplex PCR; TCRdb stores in-frame clones only, minus some. This sample has approximately 97,000 clones, with approximately 92% found just once. Source material: peripheral blood. The receptors were sampled from a woman aged 45 to 65 with COVID-19, enrolled during active disease.

The chain recombines TRBV5-6 with TRBJ2-7, with a possible D match to TRBD1 (6 bases). Germline V lookup: CDR1 SGHDT, CDR2 YYEEEE. V lost 0 bases, J lost 2 bases, and 9 bases lay in between. The CDR3 is 14 amino acids. CDR3 loop: CASSLEWDTYEQYF. Written as DNA, the CDR3 is TGTGCCAGCAGCTTGGAATGGGACACCTACGAGCAGTACTTC. The whole variable domain, remainder taken from reference TRBV5-6 and TRBJ2-7, is DAGVTQSPTHLIKTRGQQVTLRCSPKSGHDTVSWYQQALGQGPQFIFQYYEEEERQRGNFPDRFSGHQFPNYSSELNVNALLLGDSALYLCASSLEWDTYEQYFGPGTRLTVT.

The chain is built from TRBV10-2 and TRBJ1-6; 8 bases are shared with TRBD1. This CDR3 region has 15 residues. The trim removed 4 bases at V and 6 bases at J, leaving 5 bases unmatched. CDR1 and CDR2 from the germline V gene are WSHSY and SAAADI. CDR3 DNA: TGCGCCAGCAGTGGGGCGGGACAGGTTAATTCACCCCTCCACTTT. Encoded protein: CASSGAGQVNSPLHF.

This clone was picked up a small number of times. The chain has TRBV12-3 or TRBV12-4 and TRBJ1-1, with D unresolved. The CDR3 is 11 residues long. Trimming pared 7 bases from V and 7 bases from J, leaving 10 bases between. The chain's CDR3 is CASTIHSEAFF. The CDR3 DNA is TGTGCCAGCACCATACACAGTGAAGCTTTCTTT.

The gene calls are TRBV19 and TRBJ1-6, with D perhaps matching TRBD1 (6 bases). CDR3 size: 13 residues. Germline V gene lookup returns CDR1 LNHDA and CDR2 SQIVND (reference sequence). V lost 0 bases to trimming and J lost 11 bases, with 8 bases between them. This CDR3 is CASSIDDRTPLHF. The CDR3 region has the DNA TGTGCCAGTAGTATAGATGACAGGACACCCCTCCACTTT.

The J gene is TRBJ1-1, the V gene TRBV9, with D possibly matching TRBD1 (6 bases). Looked up from germline, CDR1 is SGDLS and CDR2 is YYNGEE. The CDR3 has 17 amino acids. Deletions cut 4 bases from V and 0 bases from J, with 19 bases between. The CDR3 DNA is TGTGCCAGCAGCCGTAAGGGGGATGTAGGTATGAACACTGAAGCTTTCTTT. Its protein product is CASSRKGDVGMNTEAFF.

The chain uses TRBV15 and TRBJ1-1, with D perhaps matching TRBD1 (5 bases). Germline values: CDR1 LNHNV, CDR2 YYDKDF (reference sequence). The ends were cut back, 9 bases at V and 7 bases at J, with 15 bases in the middle. CDR3 length equals 12 residues. The CDR3 coding sequence is TGTGCCACACGGGGAGGGGTGGGTGAAGCTTTCTTT. Its translation: CATRGGVGEAFF.

The chain joins TRBV30 to TRBJ2-7, with 8 bases fitting TRBD1. Germline V gives CDR1 GTSNPN, CDR2 SVGIG (reference sequence). V trimming: 0 bases; J trimming: 7 bases; junction bases outside the gene matches: 11. This CDR3 is built from 15 residues. The CDR3 spells CAWSVIAGGKGEQYF. The CDR3 DNA reads TGTGCCTGGAGTGTTATAGCAGGGGGCAAGGGAGAGCAGTACTTC.

The chain recombines TRBV13 with TRBJ2-5, with a tentative D call TRBD2 (7 bases). The germline V gene has CDR1 PRHDT and CDR2 FYEKMQ (reference sequence). Trimming took off 5 bases at V and 2 bases at J, with 18 bases between the two ends. The CDR3 runs 16 residues. The CDR3 coding sequence is TGTGCCAGCAGCCCAAACGGGGGGCCAGGACAAGAGACCCAGTACTTC. Amino acids: CASSPNGGPGQETQYF.

V gene TRBV6-4 combines with J gene TRBJ1-1; 8 positions agree with TRBD1. The V gene end was trimmed by 3 bases and the J gene end by 1 base; junction bases not matched to a gene: 4. This CDR3 has 15 residues. Germline CDR1 MRHNA, CDR2 SNTAGT. The CDR3 DNA is TGTGCCAGCAGTGAATCGGGGACAGGGAACACTGAAGCTTTCTTT. Translation: CASSESGTGNTEAFF.

The J gene is TRBJ1-5, the V gene TRBV5-1; D gene unclear. This CDR3 comprises 15 residues. Trimming took 0 bases from V and 1 from J, leaving 8 bases between them. Germline values: CDR1 SGHRS, CDR2 YFSETQ. DNA of the CDR3: TGCGCCAGCAGCTTGGAGGGAGGGAGCAATCAGCCCCAGCATTTT. It translates to CASSLEGGSNQPQHF. The full variable domain, rest sourced from reference TRBV5-1 and TRBJ1-5, is KAGVTQTPRYLIKTRGQQVTLSCSPISGHRSVSWYQQTPGQGLQFLFEYFSETQRNKGNFPGRFSGRQFSNSRSEMNVSTLELGDSALYLCASSLEGGSNQPQHFGDGTRLSIL.

The rearrangement joins TRBV19 to TRBJ2-7, with TRBD1 matching over 10 bases. This CDR3 is 14 amino acids long. V lost 3 bases, J lost 2 bases, and 1 base stayed unmatched. The germline CDR1 and CDR2 sequences are LNHDA and SQIVND (reference sequence). The CDR3 nucleotides read TGTGCCAGTAGTATGGGGACAGGGGCCTACGAGCAGTACGTC. The encoded protein is CASSMGTGAYEQYV.

V is TRBV18 and J is TRBJ2-7, with TRBD1 matching over 9 bases. With V trimmed by 6 bases and J by 6 bases, 9 bases remained unmatched. From germline, CDR1 is KGHSH and CDR2 LQKENI. The CDR3 is 14 amino acids. CDR3 in DNA: TGTGCCAGCTCCGATACGACAGGGGGACGCGAGCAGTACGTC. It encodes CASSDTTGGREQYV.

The rearrangement uses TRBV6-5 and TRBJ2-5, with TRBD2 identical over 8 bases. After removal of 6 bases from V and 4 bases from J, the junction contained 4 bases not matched to a gene. This CDR3 contains 13 residues. In germline, CDR1 is MNHEY, CDR2 SVGAGI. In DNA, the CDR3 is TGTGCCAGCAGGAGGCGGGGGGTAGAGACCCAGTACTTC. Protein: CASRRRGVETQYF.

This rearrangement joins TRBV19 to TRBJ1-1, with D hard to call. From germline, CDR1 is LNHDA and CDR2 SQIVND (reference sequence). This CDR3 has 14 amino acids. The V end lost 3 bases, the J end lost 1 base, and 9 bases lay between the germline ends. The CDR3: CASSIPSPNTEAFF. CDR3 nucleotides: TGTGCCAGTAGTATCCCGAGCCCGAACACTGAAGCTTTCTTT.

V usage is TRBV11-3 and J usage is TRBJ2-1; a weak D match, TRBD1 (6 bases). CDR3 length: 13 residues. V lost 0 bases and J 12 bases, leaving 12 bases between the germline ends. The germline gives CDR1 SGHNT, CDR2 YENEEA. CDR3 amino acids: CASSLDDRQVQFF. CDR3 coding DNA: TGTGCCAGCAGCTTAGATGACAGGCAGGTGCAGTTCTTC.

The chain has TRBV2 and TRBJ2-3; 9 bases agree with TRBD2. Germline loops: CDR1 SNHLY, CDR2 FYNNEI. V was pared by 5 bases and J by 5 bases, with 5 bases of the junction left unmatched. CDR3 size: 14 residues. The CDR3 DNA reads as TGTGCCAGCAGTCCCAGGACTAGCGTAGATACGCAGTATTTT. Translating it yields CASSPRTSVDTQYF.

The chain employs TRBV11-2 and TRBJ1-5; 9 bases map to TRBD1. V lost 0 bases to trimming and J lost 6 bases; unmatched junction nucleotides: 12. Germline CDR1 SGHAT, CDR2 FQNNGV. The CDR3 is made up of 18 amino acids. This CDR3 is CASSLELVGQGMVQPQHF. The CDR3 region has the DNA TGTGCCAGCAGCTTAGAGCTCGTAGGACAGGGGATGGTTCAGCCCCAGCATTTT.

V usage is TRBV5-1 and J usage is TRBJ2-5, with 7 bases lining up with TRBD2. The CDR3 consists of 14 residues. V trimming: 0 bases; J trimming: 5 bases; junction bases outside the gene matches: 4. Germline V CDR1 and CDR2: SGHRS, YFSETQ. CDR3 loop: CASSLGLAWETQYF. The DNA of the CDR3 is TGCGCCAGCAGCTTGGGACTAGCTTGGGAGACCCAGTACTTC.

The rearrangement links TRBV6-6 to TRBJ1-2; 7 bases fit TRBD1. After removal of 2 bases from V and 4 bases from J, the junction contained 7 bases not matched to a gene. Germline CDR1 and CDR2: MNHNY and SVGAGI (reference sequence). The CDR3 totals 15 residues. This CDR3 reads CASSYRDSSSYGYTF. Written as DNA, the CDR3 is TGTGCCAGCAGTTACCGGGACAGCTCCTCCTATGGCTACACCTTC.

V and J are TRBV28 and TRBJ2-4; 8 bases align to TRBD1. After removal of 5 bases from V and 0 bases from J, the junction contained 15 bases not matched to a gene. Germline V CDR1 and CDR2: MDHEN, SYDVKM. This CDR3 is built from 19 residues. The CDR3, as DNA: TGTGCCAGCAGTCCCCCCGGGACAGGATTCCTGCTAGCCAAAAACATTCAGTACTTC. Protein: CASSPPGTGFLLAKNIQYF.

This clone has just one count. In DNA, the CDR3 is TGCGCCAGCAGTTCAGGTCTACAAGATACGCAGTATTTT. It yields the protein CASSSGLQDTQYF. The V and J genes are TRBV5-1 and TRBJ2-3; the D is unclear. Germline CDR1 reads SGHRS; CDR2 reads YFSETQ. This CDR3 contains 13 residues. The V end lost 5 bases, the J end lost 5 bases, and 12 bases lay between the germline ends.

The genes are TRBV7-3 and TRBJ2-1, with D possibly matching TRBD1 (5 bases). Germline CDR1 and CDR2: SGHTA and FQGTGA. The CDR3 is 13 amino acids. V was cut by 1 base and J by 8 bases, with 9 bases left in between. The CDR3 sequence: CASSLNRWHEQFF. DNA of the CDR3: TGTGCCAGCAGCTTAAACAGGTGGCATGAGCAGTTCTTC.

This chain links TRBV5-6 with TRBJ2-2; TRBD1 matches at 7 bases. Germline V gives CDR1 SGHDT, CDR2 YYEEEE. The CDR3 has 15 amino acids. V lost 6 bases and J lost 6; bases outside the gene matches: 11. In nucleotides, the CDR3 is TGTGCCAGCACCACGAATACAGGGGAATCCGGGGAGCTGTTTTTT. This gives the protein CASTTNTGESGELFF.

The rearrangement uses TRBV2 and TRBJ2-4, with TRBD1 identical over 10 bases. Germline values: CDR1 SNHLY, CDR2 FYNNEI. V lost 8 bases to trimming and J lost 7 bases; unmatched junction nucleotides: 11. There are 15 residues in the CDR3. The CDR3 spells CASRQDRGRVNIQYF. As DNA, the CDR3 is TGTGCCAGCCGACAAGACAGGGGGCGCGTGAACATTCAGTACTTC.

The genes are TRBV5-6 and TRBJ1-4; no clear D gene. CDR3 length: 15 residues. Germline values: CDR1 SGHDT, CDR2 YYEEEE. The ends were cut back, 0 bases at V and 4 bases at J, with 10 bases in the middle. The CDR3 DNA sequence: TGTGCCAGCAGCTTGGGTTCCGGAGATAATGAAAAACTGTTTTTT. It yields the protein CASSLGSGDNEKLFF.

The genes are TRBV12-3 or TRBV12-4 and TRBJ2-1; 9 bases map to TRBD2. The CDR3 length is 13 residues. V was clipped by 3 bases and J by 15 bases; unmatched bases: 9. CDR3 nucleotides: TGTGCCAGCAGTTTGAGGAGCGGGGGGCCACGGTTCTTC. Amino acids: CASSLRSGGPRFF.

The chain links TRBV6-5 to TRBJ2-7; 11 bases align to TRBD1. J gave up 4 bases and V 2 bases, and 4 bases lay outside the gene matches. Germline V gene sequence: CDR1 MNHEY, CDR2 SVGAGI. This CDR3 is built from 15 residues. Here the CDR3 reads CASSYGTGGRYEQYF. The CDR3 DNA is TGTGCCAGCAGTTACGGGACAGGGGGACGGTACGAGCAGTACTTC.